This T cell receptor (beta chain) was captured by sequencing in a study of blood T cell repertoires in COVID-19. Study-level background: Acute and convalescent COVID-19 samples came from the United States, Italy and Spain.

This clone was recorded once. J lost 1 base, V lost 6 bases, and 4 bases had no gene match. CDR3 length equals 14 residues. CDR1 and CDR2 from the germline V gene are LNHDA and SQIVND (reference sequence). TCRdb's copy holds only in-frame clones and misses some; the assay was immunoSEQ multiplex PCR. This table has 74,000 or so clones, 75% to 90% appearing once. This chain uses TRBV19 with TRBJ2-3; 7 nucleotides line up with TRBD2. Sequencing was performed on peripheral blood. The TCR sequence derives from a man aged 50 or older with acute or convalescent COVID-19. The CDR3 nucleotides are TGTGCCAGTAGAACAACTAGCGGCACAGATACGCAGTATTTT. Amino acid sequence: CASRTTSGTDTQYF. The variable domain in full, with the rest retrieved from reference TRBV19 and TRBJ2-3, is DGGITQSPKYLFRKEGQNVTLSCEQNLNHDAMYWYRQDPGQGLRLIYYSQIVNDFQKGDIAEGYSVSREKKESFPLTVTSAQKNPTAFYLCASRTTSGTDTQYFGPGTRLTVL.